Listed below are T cell receptor beta chains from one sample, sequenced in a study of spatial heterogeneity in lung cancer. TCRdb passed the 5' RACE reads through MiXCR, listing each CDR3 protein once. The sample holds 17,000 or so distinct CDR3 sequences; under 7% are singletons and the top ten take around 3.8%. The sequencing here drew on lung tumor tissue, taken at surgery. All receptors come from a female donor with early-stage non-small cell lung cancer. The CDR3 runs from the conserved cysteine through the conserved F or W. The D gene is left open where the match is weak. The listing skips clone size in some rows; elsewhere it reads once, few, many or a size class.

>TRBJ2-3|medium-sized|-|TRBV27
CASSLIPGRGQLLDTQYF
TGTGCCAGCAGTTTAATCCCCGGGCGTGGGCAGCTTTTGGATACGCAGTATTTT
>TRBJ2-2|many|-|TRBV28
CASRAHLAGGELFF
TGTGCCAGCAGAGCGCATCTAGCAGGGGGGGAGCTGTTTTTT
>TRBJ1-2|many|-|TRBV4-3
CASSLGAENYGYTF
TGCGCCAGCAGCTTGGGGGCGGAAAATTATGGCTACACCTTC
>TRBJ1-1|many|TRBD1|TRBV7-9
CASSPRTGQNTEAFF
TGTGCCAGCAGCCCCCGGACAGGGCAGAACACTGAAGCTTTCTTT
>TRBJ1-5|-|TRBD1|TRBV10-3
CATESDRGGQPQHF
TGTGCCACCGAATCGGACAGGGGAGGACAGCCCCAGCATTTT
>TRBJ1-1|medium-sized|-|TRBV2
CASTGGAGTEAFF
TGTGCCAGCACGGGGGGCGCGGGCACTGAAGCTTTCTTT
>TRBJ2-5|many|-|TRBV29-1
CSQLQGGETQYF
TGCAGCCAGCTGCAGGGAGGAGAGACCCAGTACTTC
>TRBJ1-2|many|-|TRBV12-3/TRBV12-4
CASSLAGKGLAYGYTF
TGTGCCAGCAGTTTAGCGGGGAAGGGATTGGCTTATGGCTACACCTTC
>TRBJ1-1|medium-sized|TRBD1|TRBV29-1
CSAIPPQGAETEAFF
TGCAGCGCCATACCCCCCCAGGGGGCAGAGACTGAAGCTTTCTTT
>TRBJ2-7|medium-sized|TRBD2|TRBV28
CASSLGGRAYEQYF
TGTGCCAGCAGTTTAGGCGGGAGGGCCTACGAGCAGTACTTC
>TRBJ2-2|many|TRBD2|TRBV18
CTSSPRREDGELFF
TGTACCAGCTCACCACGGCGGGAGGACGGGGAGCTGTTTTTT
>TRBJ2-4|many|-|TRBV2
CASSQEAKNIQYF
TGTGCCAGCAGTCAAGAGGCCAAAAACATTCAGTACTTC
>TRBJ2-1|many|-|TRBV24-1
CATRENEQFF
TGTGCCACCAGGGAAAATGAGCAGTTCTTC
>TRBJ1-2|medium-sized|-|TRBV29-1
CSAERGLGGYTF
TGCAGCGCCGAAAGAGGGCTTGGAGGCTACACCTTC
>TRBJ1-1|many|TRBD1|TRBV6-5
CASSPRPKGAFTEAFF
TGTGCCAGCAGTCCCCGCCCCAAGGGGGCCTTCACTGAAGCTTTCTTT
>TRBJ2-7|few|-|TRBV18
CVSSPGLGTASYEQYF
TGTGTCAGCTCACCGGGACTCGGGACAGCGTCCTACGAGCAGTACTTC
>TRBJ2-7|many|-|TRBV5-5
CASSWQGAYEQYF
TGTGCCAGCAGCTGGCAGGGTGCCTACGAGCAGTACTTC
>TRBJ2-5|many|TRBD1|TRBV9
CASSTRTGGRVETQYF
TGTGCCAGCAGCACCCGGACAGGGGGGCGAGTTGAGACCCAGTACTTC
>TRBJ2-6|many|-|TRBV5-1
CASSGSSGANVLTF
TGCGCCAGCAGCGGGAGCTCTGGGGCCAACGTCCTGACTTTC
>TRBJ1-2|many|-|TRBV4-3
CASSHGRSYGYTF
TGCGCCAGCAGCCATGGACGGAGCTATGGCTACACCTTC
>TRBJ2-3|many|-|TRBV7-2
CASRRRFGGFTDTQYF
TGTGCCAGCAGAAGACGATTTGGGGGCTTCACAGATACGCAGTATTTT
>TRBJ1-3|many|-|TRBV18
CASSLDPAGSSGNTIYF
TGTGCCAGCTCACTAGATCCGGCTGGGAGCTCTGGAAACACCATATATTTT
>TRBJ2-3|many|-|TRBV2
CASSELADTQYF
TGTGCCAGCAGTGAGCTAGCAGATACGCAGTATTTT
>TRBJ1-5|-|TRBD1|TRBV19
CASSPRTGRQPQHF
TGTGCCAGTAGCCCGAGGACAGGGCGCCAGCCCCAGCATTTT
>TRBJ2-4|many|TRBD2|TRBV4-2
CASSQAFRTSGREGPKNIQYF
TGTGCCAGCAGCCAAGCGTTTCGCACTAGCGGGAGGGAAGGGCCCAAAAACATTCAGTACTTC
>TRBJ1-2|-|-|TRBV20-1
CSARDRSRGPHDGYTF
TGCAGTGCTAGAGATCGCTCCAGAGGGCCACACGATGGCTACACCTTC
>TRBJ2-7|many|-|TRBV4-2
CASSRAGDYEQYF
TGTGCCAGCAGCCGAGCAGGGGACTACGAGCAGTACTTC
>TRBJ1-2|many|-|TRBV28
CASSSPGPPRGGYTF
TGTGCCAGCAGTTCTCCGGGCCCTCCAAGGGGGGGCTACACCTTC
>TRBJ1-5|medium-sized|TRBD1|TRBV28
CASSIFATGGSNQPQHF
TGTGCCAGCTCTATTTTCGCGACAGGGGGGAGCAATCAGCCCCAGCATTTT
>TRBJ1-5|medium-sized|-|TRBV10-2
CASSESRGRSYQPQHF
TGCGCCAGCAGTGAGTCAAGGGGGAGGTCGTATCAGCCCCAGCATTTT
>TRBJ2-1|large|-|TRBV11-2
CASSLVYVEGNEQFF
TGTGCCAGCAGCTTAGTGTACGTGGAAGGCAATGAGCAGTTCTTC
>TRBJ1-1|many|-|TRBV7-2
CASSLGGTGNTEAFF
TGTGCCAGCAGCTTAGGTGGGACGGGGAACACTGAAGCTTTCTTT
>TRBJ1-2|many|-|TRBV28
CASTPLGTRVSSGYGYTF
TGTGCCAGCACCCCGTTGGGGACGCGCGTCAGTTCAGGGTATGGCTACACCTTC
>TRBJ2-4|-|TRBD2|TRBV6-6
CASSYLIYSSLAGKVKNIQYF
TGTGCCAGCAGTTACTTGATTTACTCTTCACTAGCGGGAAAAGTCAAAAACATTCAGTACTTC
>TRBJ2-1|few|TRBD2|TRBV12-3/TRBV12-4
CASSLRAGGRNEQFF
TGTGCCAGCAGTTTACGGGCGGGAGGGCGCAATGAGCAGTTCTTC
>TRBJ2-7|many|-|TRBV27
CATGTFGTPVAHF
TGTGCCACCGGGACCTTCGGGACACCCGTCGCACACTTC
>TRBJ2-1|many|-|TRBV20-1
CSARTGSWDNEQFF
TGCAGTGCTAGGACGGGGAGTTGGGACAATGAGCAGTTCTTC
>TRBJ1-2|many|TRBD1|TRBV20-1
CSARAPGTGQTYGYTF
TGCAGTGCTAGGGCACCCGGGACGGGACAGACCTATGGCTACACCTTC
>TRBJ2-1|many|TRBD1|TRBV29-1
CSYHPRDREWAIF
TGCAGCTACCATCCCCGGGACAGGGAATGGGCAATCTTC
>TRBJ1-1|many|TRBD1|TRBV29-1
CSVAGQGALGTEAFF
TGCAGCGTTGCCGGACAGGGGGCGTTGGGCACTGAAGCTTTCTTT
>TRBJ2-7|many|TRBD2|TRBV4-3
CASSQDGLAGRYEQYF
TGCGCCAGCAGCCAAGATGGGCTAGCGGGACGCTACGAGCAGTACTTC
>TRBJ1-1|-|-|TRBV7-2
CASSPHGGGRTEAFF
TGTGCCAGCAGCCCCCATGGGGGAGGGCGCACTGAAGCTTTCTTT
>TRBJ2-7|many|-|TRBV20-1
CSARTDRKISYEQYF
TGCAGTGCTAGAACCGACAGGAAAATCTCCTACGAGCAGTACTTC
>TRBJ2-5|-|-|TRBV28
CASSLRLAVGETQYF
TGTGCCAGCAGTTTAAGGCTAGCCGTGGGAGAGACCCAGTACTTC
>TRBJ1-4|medium-sized|TRBD1|TRBV6-1
CASTRGGQGGEKLFF
TGTGCCAGCACACGAGGCGGACAGGGAGGCGAAAAACTGTTTTTT
>TRBJ2-3|few|TRBD1|TRBV12-3/TRBV12-4
CASKPGQHTDTQYF
TGTGCCAGCAAACCGGGACAGCACACAGATACGCAGTATTTT
>TRBJ1-2|medium-sized|-|TRBV20-1
CSARVVRGANYGYTF
TGCAGTGCTAGAGTAGTGAGGGGGGCTAACTATGGCTACACCTTC
>TRBJ1-2|many|-|TRBV6-1
CASSEGVPTYGYTF
TGTGCCAGCAGTGAAGGGGTACCCACCTATGGCTACACCTTC
>TRBJ2-5|many|TRBD1|TRBV5-1
CASSPRQGRETQYF
TGCGCCAGCAGCCCGAGACAGGGTCGGGAGACCCAGTACTTC
>TRBJ1-6|many|TRBD1|TRBV20-1
CSATYETGANSPLHF
TGCAGTGCCACCTATGAGACAGGGGCAAATTCACCCCTCCACTTT
>TRBJ2-3|many|-|TRBV7-8
CASSLTGLTSTDTQYF
TGTGCCAGCAGCTTAACCGGACTAACTAGCACAGATACGCAGTATTTT
>TRBJ2-5|many|TRBD2|TRBV5-4
CASSLLGSGTHRETQYF
TGTGCCAGCAGCTTATTGGGTAGCGGGACCCATCGGGAGACCCAGTACTTC
>TRBJ2-7|many|-|TRBV6-1
CASSDAPFFSAGPNEQYF
TGTGCCAGCAGTGACGCACCTTTTTTCTCGGCAGGGCCGAACGAGCAGTACTTC
>TRBJ2-2|many|TRBD2|TRBV7-6
CASSRSPGTSRKGELFF
TGTGCCAGCAGCCGTTCGCCGGGGACTAGCAGGAAAGGGGAGCTGTTTTTT